One and the same sample provided the 17 T cell receptor beta chains below, sequenced in a study of identical twins. Each CDR3 protein gets one entry after TCRdb re-called the 5' RACE reads with MiXCR. The sample has roughly 470,000 distinct CDR3 sequences; approximately 15% are singletons. Separately, the same data were catalogued under a study of yellow fever vaccine responses in identical twins.

The sample comprised CD4+ T cells sorted from blood. The receptor set was obtained from a young woman in good health.

In this sample, this clonotype turned up many times. V is TRBV29-1 and J is TRBJ2-5; either TRBD1 or TRBD2 may fit D (5 bases each). From germline, CDR1 is SQVTM and CDR2 ANQGSEA. The CDR3 covers 12 residues. Trimming pared 6 bases from V and 5 bases from J, leaving 13 bases between. The CDR3 DNA sequence: TGCAGCGTAGGCTTGGGGGAGGAGACCCAGTACTTC. Translated, it gives CSVGLGEETQYF.

This clonotype was detected only a few times. J is TRBJ2-1 and V is TRBV11-1; 12 bases are shared with TRBD2. This CDR3 comprises 18 residues. With 4 bases clipped from V and 4 bases from J, the junction kept 11 bases outside the gene matches. CDR1 and CDR2 (germline): SGHAT, FQDESV (reference sequence). CDR3 coding DNA: TGTGCCAGCAGCTCGAAAGCCCTACTAGCGGGAGGTTACAATGAGCAGTTCTTC. This sequence encodes CASSSKALLAGGYNEQFF.

The rearrangement uses TRBV6-2 or TRBV6-3 and TRBJ1-1; 8 bases are a match to TRBD1. Germline V gene lookup returns CDR1 MNHEY and CDR2 SVGEGT. The CDR3 runs 15 residues. Trimming at V came to 2 bases and at J to 0 bases, leaving 2 bases not matched to a gene. Written as DNA, the CDR3 is TGTGCCAGCAGTTACCCGGACAGGGTGAACACTGAAGCTTTCTTT. This encodes CASSYPDRVNTEAFF.

At least ten counts were recorded for this clonotype. V is TRBV12-3 or TRBV12-4 and J is TRBJ1-5; D perhaps matches TRBD1 (5 bases). The ends were cut back, 6 bases at V and 1 base at J, with 13 bases in the middle. The CDR3 consists of 15 residues. The CDR3 protein is CASSTLGQSNQPQHF. The CDR3 DNA reads as TGTGCCAGCAGCACCCTGGGGCAGAGCAATCAGCCCCAGCATTTT.

This clonotype turned up a few times. The rearrangement uses TRBV7-3 and TRBJ2-5, with D possibly TRBD1 on 5 matching bases. This CDR3 has 15 amino acids. Germline CDR1 SGHTA, CDR2 FQGTGA. Deletions cut 0 bases from V and 1 base from J, with 9 bases between. Here the CDR3 reads CASSLTPGIQETQYF. The CDR3 nucleotides are TGTGCCAGCAGCTTAACGCCAGGGATCCAAGAGACCCAGTACTTC.

There are a few counts of this clonotype. V and J are TRBV6-1 and TRBJ2-3, with D perhaps TRBD1 (5 bases). V was pared by 5 bases and J by 2 bases, with 11 bases between. The CDR3 spans 14 residues. The germline V gene has CDR1 MNHNS and CDR2 SASEGT. The CDR3 reads CASSRMTVTDTQYF. The CDR3 coding sequence is TGTGCCAGCAGTAGAATGACAGTCACAGATACGCAGTATTTT.

This rearrangement joins TRBV5-6 to TRBJ2-6; D might be TRBD2 (5 bases). The CDR3 sequence is 16 residues long. V lost 1 base to trimming and J lost 4 bases, with 12 bases between them. Germline CDR1 reads SGHDT; CDR2 reads YYEEEE. The CDR3 DNA reads TGTGCCAGCAGCTTGATCCCCGGGGTAGGGGCCAACGTCCTGACTTTC. Encoded protein: CASSLIPGVGANVLTF. Full variable domain (missing parts from reference TRBV5-6 and TRBJ2-6): DAGVTQSPTHLIKTRGQQVTLRCSPKSGHDTVSWYQQALGQGPQFIFQYYEEEERQRGNFPDRFSGHQFPNYSSELNVNALLLGDSALYLCASSLIPGVGANVLTFGAGSRLTVL.

The V gene is TRBV7-2, the J gene TRBJ1-6; 7 bases fit TRBD1. Trimming cost V 7 bases and J 9 bases; bases outside gene matches: 6. CDR1 is SGHTA, CDR2 FQGNSA, per germline. The CDR3 spans 13 residues. CDR3 bases: TGTGCCAGCACCACAGGGGTAGTTTCACCCCTCCACTTT. It encodes CASTTGVVSPLHF.

This clonotype was seen many times. The rearrangement uses TRBV11-2 and TRBJ1-6; D remains ambiguous. Between the trimmed V and J ends, which lost 5 bases and 1 base, there was a span of 3 bases. Per germline, CDR1 SGHAT and CDR2 FQNNGV. The CDR3 is 13 amino acids. This CDR3 is CASSASYNSPLHF. CDR3 nucleotides: TGTGCCAGCAGCGCATCCTATAATTCACCCCTCCACTTT.

This clonotype appeared a few times. The rearrangement links TRBV18 to TRBJ2-2; TRBD1 agrees at 8 bases. With 0 bases clipped from V and 4 bases from J, the junction kept 4 bases outside the gene matches. Germline CDR1 KGHSH, CDR2 LQKENI. CDR3 length: 16 amino acids. CDR3 in amino acids: CASSPPTGESTGELFF. CDR3 coding DNA: TGTGCCAGCTCACCACCGACAGGGGAGAGCACCGGGGAGCTGTTTTTT.

This clonotype was picked up many times. The chain couples TRBV7-2 to TRBJ2-5; D remains unclear. CDR1 is SGHTA, CDR2 FQGNSA, per germline. V lost 0 bases to trimming and J lost 5 bases, with 10 bases between them. This CDR3 has 14 residues. This CDR3 is CASSLASVFETQYF. CDR3 coding DNA: TGTGCCAGCAGCTTAGCCTCGGTATTCGAGACCCAGTACTTC.

This clonotype was counted a few times. This sequence joins TRBV5-1 and TRBJ2-5; 7 positions agree with TRBD2. Germline CDR1 reads SGHRS; CDR2 reads YFSETQ. This CDR3 comprises 15 residues. J was trimmed by 1 base and V by 4 bases; bases with no gene match: 7. CDR3 amino acids: CASSPKGTTQETQYF. CDR3 in DNA: TGCGCCAGCAGCCCGAAGGGGACTACCCAAGAGACCCAGTACTTC.

At least ten counts were recorded for this clonotype. The genes are TRBV12-3 or TRBV12-4 and TRBJ2-2; no reliable D call. Deletions cut 2 bases from V and 0 bases from J, with 4 bases between. CDR3 length equals 14 residues. In DNA form, the CDR3 reads TGTGCCAGCAGTTTAAAAACGAACACCGGGGAGCTGTTTTTT. Encoded protein: CASSLKTNTGELFF.

This clonotype appeared many times. This chain uses TRBV15 with TRBJ2-1; TRBD1 aligns across 11 bases. Trimming took 3 bases from V and 6 from J; bases not matched to a gene: 7. The CDR3 runs to 16 residues. The germline CDR1 and CDR2 sequences are LNHNV and YYDKDF (reference sequence). The DNA for the CDR3 is TGTGCCACCAGCAGTCCCGGGACAGGGGGGCCCAATGAGCAGTTCTTC. Protein: CATSSPGTGGPNEQFF.

The chain is built from TRBV7-9 and TRBJ1-2; tentatively, D is TRBD1 (6 bases). Germline assignment: CDR1 SEHNR and CDR2 FQNEAQ (reference sequence). Deletions cut 1 base from V and 8 bases from J, with 17 bases between. The CDR3 is made up of 15 amino acids. The CDR3 DNA sequence: TGTGCCAGCAGCTTAGGAAGGACAGTTCTGTCGGGCTACACCTTC. It is translated as CASSLGRTVLSGYTF.

The rearrangement uses TRBV15 and TRBJ2-2, with D hard to call. Germline V gene lookup returns CDR1 LNHNV and CDR2 YYDKDF (reference sequence). The length of the CDR3 is 14 residues. Between the trimmed V and J ends, which lost 4 bases and 1 base, there was a span of 7 bases. The CDR3 nucleotides are TGTGCCACCAGCACGGACGAGAACACCGGGGAGCTGTTTTTT. Translation gives CATSTDENTGELFF.

This clonotype was counted many times. The chain joins TRBV28 to TRBJ2-1; D is possibly TRBD1 (7 bases). V lost 5 bases and J lost 11, with 19 bases in between. CDR1 is MDHEN, CDR2 SYDVKM, per germline. The CDR3 spans 14 residues. CDR3: CASSHGGQGEQQFF. CDR3 bases: TGTGCCAGCAGTCATGGGGGGCAGGGGGAGCAGCAGTTCTTC.